These 20 T cell receptor beta chains share one sample of origin, sequenced in a study of control samples from healthy donors and cancer patients. Generated by immunoSEQ multiplex PCR, the TCRdb table keeps only in-frame clones and is missing some. The sample carries fewer than 200,000 clones, about 90% recorded once. The sequenced material came from blood. The receptors were gathered from a man in his thirties or forties in good health.

The chain employs TRBV3-1 (or the pseudogene TRBV3-2) and TRBJ1-4; no firm D call. V was trimmed by 9 bases and J by 8 bases, leaving 16 bases between them. The germline gives CDR1 LGHDT, CDR2 YNNKEL (reference sequence). The CDR3 consists of 13 residues. CDR3 amino acids: CASYGGGREKLFF. CDR3 nucleotide sequence: TGTGCCAGTTACGGAGGTGGGCGGGAAAAACTGTTTTTT.

V gene TRBV7-8 combines with J gene TRBJ1-1, with D maybe TRBD1 (5 bases). The CDR3 spans 18 residues. The germline gives CDR1 SGHVS, CDR2 FQNEAQ. V was cut by 3 bases and J by 6 bases, with 26 bases left in between. In nucleotides, the CDR3 is TGTGCCAGCAGCTTCCCTGGATGGACACCGAATAGGGAGGCTGAAGCTTTCTTT. Amino acid sequence: CASSFPGWTPNREAEAFF.

V is TRBV20-1 and J is TRBJ2-1; 11 nucleotides line up with TRBD2. The CDR3 contains 14 residues. Germline-derived CDR1 and CDR2 are DFQATT and SNEGSKA (reference sequence). The trim removed 3 bases at V and 7 bases at J, leaving 5 bases unmatched. CDR3 DNA sequence: TGCAGTGCTAGTCCGGCTAGCGGGGGGAATGAGCAGTTCTTC. This encodes CSASPASGGNEQFF.

A single count supports this clone. The chain uses TRBV28 and TRBJ2-6; unclear D gene. V was clipped by 6 bases and J by 7 bases, with 16 bases between them. Germline CDR1 reads MDHEN; CDR2 reads SYDVKM. The CDR3 spans 15 residues. CDR3 sequence: CASSKRALGANVLTF. The DNA for the CDR3 is TGTGCCAGCAGCAAAAGGGCGTTGGGAGCCAACGTCCTGACTTTC.

This rearrangement joins TRBV28 to TRBJ1-5; no clear D. V was cut by 3 bases and J by 0 bases, with 18 bases left in between. Germline values: CDR1 MDHEN, CDR2 SYDVKM. CDR3 length: 18 residues. In nucleotides, the CDR3 is TGTGCCAGCAGTTTGGTTCGCGACGCTCTTTATAGCAATCAGCCCCAGCATTTT. Encoded protein: CASSLVRDALYSNQPQHF.

This chain uses TRBV28 with TRBJ1-5; D not certain. The CDR3 covers 14 residues. Germline V gives CDR1 MDHEN, CDR2 SYDVKM. Trimming shortened V by 5 bases and J by 0 bases, and 8 bases separated the two germline ends. This CDR3 is CASSADYSNQPQHF. For the CDR3, the DNA is TGTGCCAGCAGTGCGGACTATAGCAATCAGCCCCAGCATTTT.

J is TRBJ2-7 and V is TRBV19; 9 positions agree with TRBD2. Germline CDR1 and CDR2: LNHDA and SQIVND (reference sequence). The CDR3 has 15 amino acids. V lost 6 bases and J lost 3; bases outside the gene matches: 9. The CDR3 region has the DNA TGTGCCAGTAGACCCTTTGGGACTAGCCTCTACGAGCAGTACTTC. Translating it yields CASRPFGTSLYEQYF.

The V and J genes are TRBV7-2 and TRBJ1-5; a weak D match, TRBD1 (5 bases). The CDR3 spans 13 residues. Trimming took 0 bases from V and 8 from J, leaving 8 bases between them. Germline V gene data show CDR1 as SGHTA and CDR2 as FQGNSA. The CDR3: CASSLAGGEPQHF. CDR3 sequence (DNA): TGTGCCAGCAGCTTAGCTGGGGGTGAGCCCCAGCATTTT.

The CDR3 nucleotides are TGTGCCAGCTCACCAAACACCCCCGCGGAAGCTTTCTTT. It translates to CASSPNTPAEAFF. V gene TRBV18 combines with J gene TRBJ1-1; D not resolved. The germline gives CDR1 KGHSH, CDR2 LQKENI. This CDR3 contains 13 residues. With 2 bases removed from V and 8 bases from J, the gap between germline ends came to 12 bases.

The chain links TRBV24-1 to TRBJ2-2; D gene ambiguous. The V end lost 7 bases, the J end lost 7 bases, and 6 bases lay between the germline ends. This CDR3 is built from 11 residues. Germline CDR1 is KGHDR and CDR2 is SFDVKD. The CDR3 sequence is CATRESGELFF. The CDR3 region has the DNA TGTGCCACCAGAGAAAGCGGGGAGCTGTTTTTT.

The chain couples TRBV27 to TRBJ1-2; TRBD1 matches at 8 bases. V shed 6 bases and J 5 bases; nucleotides not matched to a gene: 8. The CDR3 runs 14 residues. CDR1 and CDR2 from the germline V gene are MNHEY and SMNVEV (reference sequence). The CDR3, as DNA: TGTGCCAGCAGAGGACAGGGAAGCGGATATGGCTACACCTTC. Translated: CASRGQGSGYGYTF.

The chain has TRBV28 and TRBJ2-5; 14 bases are a match to TRBD2. The CDR3 length is 17 residues. Trimming took 3 bases from V and 3 from J; bases not matched to a gene: 6. Per the germline V gene, CDR1 is MDHEN and CDR2 is SYDVKM. CDR3 in amino acids: CASSLGLAGVRKETQYF. DNA of the CDR3: TGTGCCAGCAGTTTGGGACTAGCGGGAGTGCGCAAAGAGACCCAGTACTTC. Looking up the rest from reference TRBV28 and TRBJ2-5 gives the full variable domain: DVKVTQSSRYLVKRTGEKVFLECVQDMDHENMFWYRQDPGLGLRLIYFSYDVKMKEKGDIPEGYSVSREKKERFSLILESASTNQTSMYLCASSLGLAGVRKETQYFGPGTRLLVL.

This clone was recorded once. The genes are TRBV24-1 and TRBJ1-5; possible D gene TRBD1, 6 bases. Trimming took 4 bases from V and 2 from J, leaving 14 bases between them. CDR3 length equals 16 residues. The germline gives CDR1 KGHDR, CDR2 SFDVKD. CDR3 sequence: CATSDPTRGGNQPQHF. DNA of the CDR3: TGTGCCACCAGTGACCCCACGAGGGGGGGCAATCAGCCCCAGCATTTT.

The J gene is TRBJ1-3, the V gene TRBV25-1; the D gene is possibly TRBD1 (5 bases). CDR1 is MGHDK, CDR2 SYGVNS, per germline. The germline V and J ends were trimmed by 0 bases and 6 bases, with 9 bases remaining between them. The CDR3 consists of 14 residues. The CDR3, as DNA: TGTGCCAGCAGTGAATACACAGGCTTAAACACCATATATTTT. It is translated as CASSEYTGLNTIYF.

This chain connects TRBV9 to TRBJ1-2, with D tentatively TRBD1 (6 bases). The CDR3 contains 15 residues. Trimming shortened V by 0 bases and J by 8 bases, and 17 bases separated the two germline ends. Germline V lookup: CDR1 SGDLS, CDR2 YYNGEE. CDR3 nucleotides: TGTGCCAGCAGCGTAGGTCAGGGGTTTCCTTCCGGCTACACCTTC. This codes for CASSVGQGFPSGYTF. The whole variable domain, remainder taken from reference TRBV9 and TRBJ1-2, is DSGVTQTPKHLITATGQRVTLRCSPRSGDLSVYWYQQSLDQGLQFLIQYYNGEERAKGNILERFSAQQFPDLHSELNLSSLELGDSALYFCASSVGQGFPSGYTFGSGTRLTVV.

The J gene is TRBJ1-5, the V gene TRBV24-1; D is uncertain. This CDR3 has 14 amino acids. V lost 6 bases, J lost 1 base, and 9 bases lay in between. Germline V gene lookup returns CDR1 KGHDR and CDR2 SFDVKD. CDR3 DNA: TGTGCCACCAGTCATCGACGGAGCAATCAGCCCCAGCATTTT. It encodes CATSHRRSNQPQHF.

The gene calls are TRBV5-6 and TRBJ2-1; D is possibly TRBD2 (5 bases). V lost 1 base and J 4 bases, leaving 12 bases between the germline ends. Germline values: CDR1 SGHDT, CDR2 YYEEEE. The CDR3 totals 15 residues. CDR3: CASSLSGTVYNEQFF. The DNA for the CDR3 is TGTGCCAGCAGCTTGAGCGGAACAGTTTACAATGAGCAGTTCTTC.

The chain joins TRBV4-1 to TRBJ1-2; D uncertain. The germline V gene has CDR1 MGHRA and CDR2 YSYEKL. The CDR3 is 14 residues long. Trimming left V 1 base short and J 1 base short, with 7 bases between. The CDR3 here is CASSQVVDNYGYTF. CDR3 DNA: TGCGCCAGCAGCCAAGTTGTAGATAACTATGGCTACACCTTC.

The genes are TRBV11-2 and TRBJ2-1; tentative D call: TRBD1 (5 bases). The germline V gene has CDR1 SGHAT and CDR2 FQNNGV. Trimming cost V 5 bases and J 13 bases, with 15 bases left between them. This CDR3 is 12 amino acids long. The CDR3 nucleotides read TGTGCCAGCAGCCCTAGGGGATCCCCCCAGTTCTTC. This gives the protein CASSPRGSPQFF.

V and J are TRBV4-2 and TRBJ2-7, with D possibly TRBD2 on 6 matching bases. Trimming stripped 4 bases from V and 6 bases from J, with 13 bases between. Per germline, CDR1 LGHNA and CDR2 YNFKEQ. The CDR3 runs 13 residues. CDR3 region: CASSPGLSVEQYF. The CDR3 DNA is TGTGCCAGCAGCCCGGGACTTTCCGTCGAGCAGTACTTC.